The text below deals with one T cell receptor beta chain. Which antigen it targets is not known. No clone much larger than this one lies a single base away; base qualities are absent. The entry originates in a study of T cell clones after liver transplantation (dated by TCRdb to 2018 to 2020). Concerning the study at large: ITN030ST, the source of the samples, was a randomized trial that attempted immunosuppression withdrawal within 2 years of liver transplantation. Donor-reactive T cell clones were identified using TCRbeta sequencing after a pre-transplant mixed lymphocyte reaction and were then followed in post-transplant blood. Third party-reactive TCRbeta sequences from pre-transplant MLRs were also identified as an antigen-independent comparator for donor-reactive sequences. Three of the eight recipients were HCV-positive; the others were transplanted for non-autoimmune, non-viral indications. Until randomization at 12-24 months post-transplant, subjects were given standard immunosuppression, with no induction therapy. Tolerance was defined as complete immunosuppression withdrawal for at least one year with no rise in liver enzymes beyond twice the upper limit of normal. Blood samples were collected pre-transplant, then pre-randomization ahead of withdrawal, and finally post-randomization once withdrawal had either been completed or failed. A cohort of 8 liver transplant recipients was studied, of whom 3 were classified as tolerant and 5 as non-tolerant.

Here is what the overall study found, with its caveats: Because of small, heterogeneous patient numbers and non-standardized post-transplant time points, the conclusions were only preliminary. In two subjects, low numbers of available donor cells limited the measurable donor-reactive repertoire. Donor-reactive sequences decreased more than third party-reactive sequences, which suggests partial antigen-specific deletion that was not related to withdrawal success. Once repertoire turnover was taken into account, donor-reactive detection showed a significant reduction for CD4 in 7 of 8 subjects and for CD8 in 8 of 8. A significant post-transplant decrease in circulating donor-reactive CD4 TCRbeta sequences was observed in 5 of 8 subjects, irrespective of tolerance or HCV status. Since no allograft tissue specimens were available, donor-reactive T cells may have migrated into the graft instead of being deleted.

Thawed unstimulated PBMCs were stained for CD3, CD4 and CD8 and FACS-sorted into CD3+CD4+ and CD3+CD8+ populations. All 8 studied subjects were randomized to immunosuppression withdrawal. The Qiagen DNeasy Blood and Tissue Kit was used to isolate genomic DNA. High-throughput TCRbeta CDR3 sequencing of frozen genomic DNA was performed by immunoSEQ, including PCR amplification, mapping, bias correction and internal controls. Per the source publication's procedure: Productive rearrangements were retained, and unique TCRbeta sequences were defined by the CDR3 nucleotide sequence together with the V and J gene. For a sequence to be called donor-reactive, it needed a frequency of at least 0.01% and at least 5-fold expansion in CFSE-low cells compared with unstimulated pre-transplant cells. To ensure at least 90% detection power, minimum frequency thresholds were set for each subject based on that subject's lowest-template unstimulated sample. Jensen-Shannon divergence between the top 1000 TCRbeta sequences post-transplant and pre-transplant was used to measure repertoire turnover. Changes in detection of donor-reactive sequences were assessed with two-sided Fisher's exact tests. Held by TCRdb, this immuneACCESS table contains in-frame sequences only and omits some clones. Under half of the omission traces to an unresolved V gene where checked; the cause of the rest is unknown. The V and J calls and clone size are taken from that table; D and trimming were inferred from the DNA. This sample has some 80,000 clones in its table, and 80% to 85% of those were observed once. 0.45% to 0.55% of the sample comes from the top ten.

Here the sequenced sample was CD4+ T cells from blood, taken 45 to 47 months after liver transplant. The source of this sequence is a human patient who received a liver transplant. Because of the transplant, the T cells may be the graft donor's rather than the patient's own.

The CDR3 reads as follows: CASSRLRGLAGSRTYNEQFF. The DNA sequence is TGCGCCAGCAGCCGGCTCAGGGGACTAGCGGGAAGTCGGACCTACAATGAGCAGTTCTTC. This receptor chain uses TRBV4-1 and TRBJ2-1; 13 junctional bases match TRBD2. The CDR3 runs 20 residues from the cysteine to the phenylalanine. Only CDR3 DNA remains: 60 bases, in frame from the first base. V and J are trimmed by 4 bases and 2 bases, and the gene matches miss 14 bases of the junction. The germline V gene yields MGHRA for CDR1 and YSYEKL for CDR2.